This entry describes one T cell receptor (beta chain). This record comes from a study of blood T cell repertoires in COVID-19. Overall study: From the United States, Italy and Spain came samples of acute and convalescent COVID-19. T cells, B-cell-depleted T cells, or PBMCs supplied cDNA or gDNA.

With V trimmed by 5 bases and J by 3 bases, 7 bases remained unmatched. This CDR3 has 15 residues. Germline V gene sequence: CDR1 ENHRY, CDR2 SYGVKD. Some clones are missing from TCRdb's copy, which holds only in-frame ones; the method was immunoSEQ multiplex PCR. Among under 250,000 clones listed, around nine tenths were seen once. The clonotype comes from a woman in her fifties or sixties with acute or convalescent COVID-19. Sequencing was done on a sample of peripheral blood. V and J are TRBV10-3 and TRBJ1-5; 7 bases agree with TRBD1. CDR3 amino acids: CAISPRGQYNQPQHF. In DNA form, the CDR3 reads TGTGCCATCAGTCCTCGGGGACAGTACAATCAGCCCCAGCATTTT.